What follows are 4 T cell receptor beta chains derived from one specimen sequenced in a study of CD8+CD57+ T cells in acquired aplastic anemia. CDR3 and TCR beta VDJ profiling relied on genomic DNA as the template. TCRdb re-derived calls from the reads in MiXCR, one entry per CDR3 protein. The sample comprises 200,000 to 250,000 distinct CDR3 sequences, over 60% of which are singletons, and approximately 30% rests with the top ten. The sample was sorted CD4+, CD8+, or CD8+CD57+ T cells (not recorded which) from PBMCs. The receptors come from a human donor in good health.

The chain employs TRBV7-8 and TRBJ2-5; TRBD2 might be the D (6 bases). Germline CDR1 is SGHVS and CDR2 is FQNEAQ. Trimming removed 1 base from V and 5 bases from J, with 14 bases in between. CDR3 length equals 15 residues. CDR3 bases: TGTGCCAGCAGCTTAGGGGCGGGGACGAGCGAGACCCAGTACTTC. It specifies CASSLGAGTSETQYF.

The chain combines TRBV9 with TRBJ1-6; a weak D match, TRBD1 (5 bases). The germline gives CDR1 SGDLS, CDR2 YYNGEE. V was clipped by 3 bases and J by 6 bases, with 10 bases between them. CDR3 length equals 14 residues. The CDR3 loop is CASSEQVTNSPLHF. Here the CDR3 DNA reads TGTGCCAGCAGCGAACAGGTGACTAATTCACCCCTCCACTTT.

Of note for this clonotype: Being one base from a much bigger clone, this may be a read error. J is TRBJ1-2 and V is TRBV12-3 or TRBV12-4; TRBD1 matches at 9 bases. V dropped 3 bases and J dropped 7; count of bases not matched to a gene: 6. The CDR3 consists of 14 residues. DNA for the CDR3: TGTGCCAGCAGTTTCACTGGACAGGGGCGTGGCTACACCTTC. It is translated as CASSFTGQGRGYTF.

The chain carries TRBV7-3 and TRBJ1-6; tentative D call: TRBD1 (6 bases). The ends were cut back, 5 bases at V and 6 bases at J, with 11 bases in the middle. Germline V lookup: CDR1 SGHTA, CDR2 FQGTGA. The CDR3 is 14 amino acids. The CDR3 coding sequence is TGTGCCAGCAGCAAGGGACAAAGTAATTCACCCCTCCACTTT. It translates to CASSKGQSNSPLHF.